This T cell receptor beta chain was observed in a study of identical twins. Findings of the study overall: Analyses of zero insertions could be partly confounded by invariant MAIT and iNKT cells. Insertions ran lower in abundant cord blood beta clonotypes, though not in memory repertoires. The study based its conclusions on cross-sectional statistical analysis and did not follow the same donors.

TCRdb analysed the 5' RACE reads with MiXCR anew, one entry per CDR3 protein. The sample has roughly 250,000 distinct CDR3 sequences; 6% to 8.5% are singletons. The germline V gene has CDR1 MDHEN and CDR2 SYDVKM. Unmatched junction bases numbered 10, after V lost 2 bases and J lost 4 bases. This CDR3 is 17 amino acids long. In this sample, this clonotype turned up many times. Its antigen is still unknown. The same data also contributed to another study, on yellow fever vaccine responses in identical twins.

Sequences were obtained from CD8+ T cells sorted from blood. The gene calls are TRBV28 and TRBJ2-1; 8 nucleotides align to TRBD1. This TCR came from a young woman in good health. CDR3 in amino acids: CASSLRQGALGYNEQFF. CDR3 in DNA: TGTGCCAGCAGTTTAAGGCAGGGGGCTCTGGGGTACAATGAGCAGTTCTTC.